The rows below give T cell receptor beta chains drawn from one sample of a study of kidney transplant recipient with SARS-CoV-2 infection. In TCRdb, the reads were re-called with MiXCR into one record per CDR3 protein. There are approximately 250,000 distinct CDR3 sequences in the sample; under 35% occur only once, and about 7% lies in the top ten. The sample in question was a blood sample, obtained at baseline and on roughly day 120 from a kidney transplant recipient. These receptors were obtained from a male patient aged 25-45 years who had COVID-19 and was a kidney transplant recipient. Some T cells may be graft donor cells. Each CDR3 is given with its conserved first and last residue. Fields, in order: D gene, V gene, clone size, J gene, CDR3 DNA, CDR3 protein. The D gene is left open where the match is weak. A row's size may be missing; if present it is once, few, many or a size class.

d_call: NA; v_call: TRBV30; clone_size: many; j_call: TRBJ1-1; cdr3_nt: TGTGCCTGGAGTAGGAACGGGGACACTGAAGCTTTCTTT; cdr3_aa: CAWSRNGDTEAFF
d_call: NA; v_call: TRBV19; clone_size: many; j_call: TRBJ1-5; cdr3_nt: TGTGCCAGTAGTGTGGGACTAGTCCCCAATCAGCCCCAGCATTTT; cdr3_aa: CASSVGLVPNQPQHF
d_call: NA; v_call: TRBV24-1; clone_size: many; j_call: TRBJ1-5; cdr3_nt: TGTGCCACCAGCCGTTATAGCAATCAGCCCCAGCATTTT; cdr3_aa: CATSRYSNQPQHF
d_call: NA; v_call: TRBV19; clone_size: many; j_call: TRBJ1-5; cdr3_nt: TGTGCCAGTAGTCCCCAAGGAATTAGCAATCAGCCCCAGCATTTT; cdr3_aa: CASSPQGISNQPQHF
d_call: TRBD2; v_call: TRBV11-2; clone_size: many; j_call: TRBJ2-1; cdr3_nt: TGTGCCAGCAGCTTAGGTCTAGCGGGAGTCGGTGAGCAGTTCTTC; cdr3_aa: CASSLGLAGVGEQFF
d_call: NA; v_call: TRBV8-2; clone_size: many; j_call: TRBJ1-2; cdr3_nt: TGTGGCAGTGAGAACGCTGATAGCCGAAAGACCTATGGCTACACCTTC; cdr3_aa: CGSENADSRKTYGYTF
d_call: NA; v_call: TRBV11-1; clone_size: NA; j_call: TRBJ1-2; cdr3_nt: TGTGCCAGCAGCTGGTTGTTTAAGGCTGGAAAGACCTATGGCTACGCCTTC; cdr3_aa: CASSWLFKAGKTYGYAF
d_call: TRBD2; v_call: TRBV2; clone_size: NA; j_call: TRBJ2-1; cdr3_nt: TGTGCCAGCAGTAAGACTAGCGGGTATTTAAGGGGTAGTGAGCAGTTCTTC; cdr3_aa: CASSKTSGYLRGSEQFF
d_call: NA; v_call: TRBV12-2; clone_size: NA; j_call: TRBJ1-2; cdr3_nt: TGTGCAAGTCGCGCATTCAAGACTCCACGAAGGACCTATGGCTACACCTTC; cdr3_aa: CASRAFKTPRRTYGYTF
d_call: NA; v_call: TRBV20-1; clone_size: NA; j_call: TRBJ2-1; cdr3_nt: TGCAGTGCTCCCAGGGGGGCATCCTACAATGAGCAGTTCTTC; cdr3_aa: CSAPRGASYNEQFF
d_call: NA; v_call: TRBV9; clone_size: NA; j_call: TRBJ2-1; cdr3_nt: TGTGCCAGCAGCCGCGAGTCGTCCTACAATGAGCAGTTCTTC; cdr3_aa: CASSRESSYNEQFF
d_call: TRBD2; v_call: TRBV27; clone_size: many; j_call: TRBJ2-5; cdr3_nt: TGTGCCAGCAGTCCCAAGGGACTAGCGGGGGGGTTAGTTGGAAGAAAGGGGGAGACCCAGTACTTC; cdr3_aa: CASSPKGLAGGLVGRKGETQYF
d_call: TRBD2; v_call: TRBV7-2; clone_size: NA; j_call: TRBJ2-1; cdr3_nt: TGTGCCAGCAGCTTCCGGACTAGCGGGGGGGCCCATGAGCAGTTCTTC; cdr3_aa: CASSFRTSGGAHEQFF
d_call: TRBD2; v_call: TRBV6-5; clone_size: NA; j_call: TRBJ2-3; cdr3_nt: TGTGCCAGGGAGTTGCTAGCGGGGAAAACAGATACGCAGTATTTT; cdr3_aa: CARELLAGKTDTQYF
d_call: NA; v_call: TRBV20-1; clone_size: few; j_call: TRBJ1-1; cdr3_nt: TGCAGTGCTAGAGGGGGGGTCTCTGAAGCTTTCTTT; cdr3_aa: CSARGGVSEAFF
d_call: TRBD1; v_call: TRBV20-1; clone_size: many; j_call: TRBJ1-6; cdr3_nt: TGCAGTGCGAGGGACAGTAACTCCTATAATTCACCCCTCCACTTT; cdr3_aa: CSARDSNSYNSPLHF
d_call: NA; v_call: TRBV3-1; clone_size: many; j_call: TRBJ1-2; cdr3_nt: TGTGCCAGCAGCTTTGGATCCACCCTTCGAAAGACCTATGGCTACACCTTC; cdr3_aa: CASSFGSTLRKTYGYTF
d_call: TRBD1; v_call: TRBV29-1; clone_size: NA; j_call: TRBJ2-5; cdr3_nt: TGCAGCGTTGAGGGACAGGGGGGAGAGACCCAGTACTTC; cdr3_aa: CSVEGQGGETQYF
d_call: NA; v_call: TRBV7-2; clone_size: many; j_call: TRBJ1-2; cdr3_nt: TGTGCCAGCAGCGGCTACAGCAGAGACGGAAAGACCTATGGCTACACCTTC; cdr3_aa: CASSGYSRDGKTYGYTF
d_call: TRBD2; v_call: TRBV28; clone_size: many; j_call: TRBJ2-1; cdr3_nt: TGTGCCAGCAATCTTTTTAGTAGCGGGGGCAATGAGCAGTTCTTC; cdr3_aa: CASNLFSSGGNEQFF
d_call: NA; v_call: TRBV19; clone_size: NA; j_call: TRBJ2-6; cdr3_nt: TGTACCAGTAATGGAGGAGGGCGGCTTGGGGCCAACGTCCTGACTTTC; cdr3_aa: CTSNGGGRLGANVLTF
d_call: NA; v_call: TRBV7-2; clone_size: many; j_call: TRBJ1-6; cdr3_nt: TGTGCCAGCAGCTTGTCTTCACCCCTCCACTTT; cdr3_aa: CASSLSSPLHF
d_call: NA; v_call: TRBV4-1; clone_size: many; j_call: TRBJ1-2; cdr3_nt: TGCGCCAGCAGCTCAAGAGGGGGGGATGGTGTCTATGGCTACACCTTC; cdr3_aa: CASSSRGGDGVYGYTF
d_call: TRBD1; v_call: TRBV2; clone_size: many; j_call: TRBJ1-4; cdr3_nt: TGTGCCAGCAGTCGACAGGGGGTTGGTAATGAAAAACTGTTTTTT; cdr3_aa: CASSRQGVGNEKLFF
d_call: NA; v_call: TRBV11-2; clone_size: many; j_call: TRBJ1-2; cdr3_nt: TGTGCCAGCAGCAATTTAGTAACAAGCAGAAAGACCTATGGCTACACCTTC; cdr3_aa: CASSNLVTSRKTYGYTF
d_call: NA; v_call: TRBV5-1; clone_size: many; j_call: TRBJ2-1; cdr3_nt: TGCGCCAGCATCCCTCCCTCCGGGGAGGAGCAGTTCTTC; cdr3_aa: CASIPPSGEEQFF
d_call: NA; v_call: TRBV12-3/TRBV12-4; clone_size: NA; j_call: TRBJ2-3; cdr3_nt: TGTGCCGGCAGTGCGGGTAGCACAGATACGCAGTATTTT; cdr3_aa: CAGSAGSTDTQYF
d_call: NA; v_call: TRBV29-1; clone_size: many; j_call: TRBJ1-2; cdr3_nt: TGCAGCGTTGATGTGACAGAAAACTATGGCTACACCTTC; cdr3_aa: CSVDVTENYGYTF
d_call: NA; v_call: TRBV24-1; clone_size: many; j_call: TRBJ2-1; cdr3_nt: TGTGCCACCAGTGACCCTAAACAGGGACTACCTTCTTACAATGAGCAGTTCTTC; cdr3_aa: CATSDPKQGLPSYNEQFF
d_call: TRBD1; v_call: TRBV6-5; clone_size: many; j_call: TRBJ1-2; cdr3_nt: TGTGCCAGCAGCCAGGGACAGGGGCGGTATGGCTACACCTTC; cdr3_aa: CASSQGQGRYGYTF
d_call: NA; v_call: TRBV20-1; clone_size: NA; j_call: TRBJ2-3; cdr3_nt: TGCAGTGCCCTCCGGGAATCCACAGGTACGCAGTATTTT; cdr3_aa: CSALRESTGTQYF
d_call: NA; v_call: TRBV6-5; clone_size: many; j_call: TRBJ1-4; cdr3_nt: TGTGCCAGCAGCGGGAGACGGGGTGAAAAACTGTTTTTT; cdr3_aa: CASSGRRGEKLFF
d_call: NA; v_call: TRBV24-1; clone_size: many; j_call: TRBJ1-2; cdr3_nt: TGTGCCACCAGTGATTCGGGCGGGGATTGGGATGGCTACACCTTC; cdr3_aa: CATSDSGGDWDGYTF